Here is one T cell receptor beta chain with its context. The CDR3 length is 13 residues. Germline values: CDR1 SGHTA, CDR2 FQGTGA. V shed 4 bases, J shed 3 bases, and the junction held 1 base outside the gene matches. Full-length variable regions came from constant-region reverse primers plus semi-nested Nested Universal Primer A PCR. One entry per CDR3 protein, called by TCRdb with MiXCR from the 5' RACE reads. The table shows approximately 60,000 distinct CDR3 sequences, with roughly 25% occurring only once. Tregs were sorted as CD4+CD25+CD127-/low cells. This chain uses TRBV7-3 with TRBJ2-7; 9 nucleotides agree with TRBD1. This receptor was identified in a female donor with breast cancer. Sequences were obtained from tumor-infiltrating Tregs sorted from the breast tumor. The CDR3 bases are TGTGCCAGCAGCTGGGACAGGGACTACGAGCAGTACTTC. Translation gives CASSWDRDYEQYF.